This T cell receptor (beta chain) stems from a study of regulatory T cells in long-lasting Graves disease. Time point indicated: newly diagnosed GD, antithyroid drugs for less than 3 months. Generation of the TCR library employed RNA extracted from PBMCs. An approximately 10-milliliter sample of peripheral blood was drawn into EDTA tubes. TCR beta libraries were built with iRepertoire HTBI primers and Arm-PCR of CDR3 regions. TCRdb ran MiXCR on the multiplex PCR reads and lists one entry per CDR3 protein. The repertoire holds 400,000 to 500,000 distinct CDR3 sequences, with roughly 15% as singletons. CDR3 length equals 12 residues. The germline CDR1 and CDR2 sequences are SQVTM and ANQGSEA. The V end lost 7 bases, the J end lost 1 base, and 10 bases lay between the germline ends. This sample also belongs to another study, concerning T cells in Graves' hyperthyroidism and ophthalmopathy. That study reports: Ophthalmopathy, as predicted by the model, came a median 6.5 months after the prediction.

The J gene is TRBJ1-1, the V gene TRBV29-1; D perhaps matches TRBD1 (6 bases). The TCR was taken from a woman between 35 and 50 years old with Graves disease. Specimen: peripheral blood mononuclear cells (PBMCs), collected at new diagnosis, from a patient treated with antithyroid drugs. The CDR3 spells CSAGQRNTEAFF. Here the CDR3 DNA reads TGCAGCGCCGGACAGAGGAACACTGAAGCTTTCTTT.